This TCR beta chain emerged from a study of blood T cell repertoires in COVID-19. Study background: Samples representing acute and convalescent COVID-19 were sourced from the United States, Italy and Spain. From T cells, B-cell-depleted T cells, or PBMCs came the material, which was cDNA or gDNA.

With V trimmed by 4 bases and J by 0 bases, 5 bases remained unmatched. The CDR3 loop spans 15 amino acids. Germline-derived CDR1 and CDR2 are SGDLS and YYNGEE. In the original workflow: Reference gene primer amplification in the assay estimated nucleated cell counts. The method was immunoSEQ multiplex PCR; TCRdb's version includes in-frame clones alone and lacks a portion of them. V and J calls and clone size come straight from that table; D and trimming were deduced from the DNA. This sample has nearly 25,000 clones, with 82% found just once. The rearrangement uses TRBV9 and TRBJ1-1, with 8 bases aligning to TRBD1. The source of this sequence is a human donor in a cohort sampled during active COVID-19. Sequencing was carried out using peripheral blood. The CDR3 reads CASSQGAGVNTEAFF. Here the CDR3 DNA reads TGTGCCAGCAGCCAGGGGGCGGGGGTGAACACTGAAGCTTTCTTT.